The clone carrying this T cell receptor (beta chain) has ten or more counts. Its matching antigen is unknown. The library was built from 400 ng RNA with molecular barcoded adaptors for alpha/delta and beta/gamma chains. MiXCR, run by TCRdb on the reads, gives a single entry per CDR3 protein. The data show tens of thousands of distinct CDR3 sequences, around 13% seen once. This entry belongs to a study of read filtering for tumor transcriptome and immune sequencing. Turning to the study itself: 8 or 9 patients were R-ISS I, around 15 were R-ISS II, more than five were R-ISS III. TCR-mapped reads were about 4 to 11 million with IR-seq versus about 75 to 1,400 with RNA-seq. Study observations and caveats: Roughly four fifths of IR-seq clonotypes had one read, totaling around 4% of reads; RNA-seq: 74.6% and 44.6%. Without single-read clonotypes, shared clonotype proportions correlated more between IR-seq and RNA-seq.

V lost 6 bases and J 5 bases, leaving 11 bases between the germline ends. Germline loops: CDR1 LNHDA, CDR2 SQIVND (reference sequence). There are 13 residues in the CDR3. The chain couples TRBV19 to TRBJ2-1, with D unclear. The sample comprised a population of CD138-negative cells sorted from bone marrow. This receptor was identified in a donor aged 40 or older with multiple myeloma. CDR3 nucleotide sequence: TGTGCCAGTAGGCCCCACAGAGACAATGAGCAGTTCTTC. Protein product: CASRPHRDNEQFF.